The 10 T cell receptor beta chains listed next were all sequenced from one sample in a study of T cell clonality in common variable immunodeficiency. Study results and caveats: In common variable immunodeficiency, TCR beta chains reportedly carried fewer deletions and N-nucleotide insertions.

Clones were read by immunoSEQ multiplex PCR, and TCRdb kept only the in-frame ones, dropping some. The record shows about 28,000 clones for this sample, with no singletons present. No antigens are known for them. Sequencing was performed on peripheral blood mononuclear cells. The receptors stem from a human donor with common variable immunodeficiency.

Regarding this clone: The CDR3 end lies 3 residues beyond the end of the read and is filled in from the germline J gene. The V call is TRBV20-1, the J call TRBJ1-1, with a possible D match to TRBD1 (6 bases). The germline gives CDR1 DFQATT, CDR2 SNEGSKA (reference sequence). V was pared by 5 bases and J by 4 bases, with 17 bases between. The CDR3 extends over 14 amino acids. The chain's CDR3 is CSASRGGGGTEAFF. The part of the CDR3 DNA that was read is TGCAGTGCTTCCCGTGGGGGAGGGGGCACTGAA.

The sample holds many counts of this clone. Coverage ceases 3 residues before the CDR3 finishes, and the germline J gene fills in the end. The chain recombines TRBV20-1 with TRBJ2-2; 9 bases line up with TRBD1. The CDR3 totals 14 residues. V lost 6 bases and J lost 7; bases outside the gene matches: 9. Germline loops: CDR1 DFQATT, CDR2 SNEGSKA (reference sequence). The CDR3 here is CSAMDRGAGGELFF. The sequenced CDR3 bases are TGCAGTGCAATGGACAGGGGCGCGGGCGGGGAG.

This clone was observed at least ten times. The read falls 3 residues short of the CDR3 end, and the missing part is taken from the germline J gene. The chain couples TRBV20-1 to TRBJ1-4; the D gene is possibly TRBD1 (5 bases). Trimming stripped 6 bases from V and 3 bases from J, with 11 bases between. Germline CDR1 and CDR2: DFQATT and SNEGSKA (reference sequence). This CDR3 region has 13 residues. The DNA read from the CDR3 is TGCAGTGCGGGGGGGGATTCTAATGAAAAA. Residues: CSAGGDSNEK. The whole CDR3 sequence is CSAGGDSNEKLFF.

Points on this clone: The read finishes 3 residues shy of the CDR3 end, and the germline J gene is used to complete it. The chain is built from TRBV19 and TRBJ1-1; 7 bases align to TRBD1. V gave up 3 bases and J gave up 7 bases; unmatched junction bases: 2. Germline V lookup: CDR1 LNHDA, CDR2 SQIVND (reference sequence). The CDR3 is 12 residues long. The CDR3: CASSMNRGEAFF. The covered CDR3 bases are TGTGCCAGTAGTATGAACAGGGGTGAA. Together with reference TRBV19 and TRBJ1-1, the CDR3 gives the full variable domain: DGGITQSPKYLFRKEGQNVTLSCEQNLNHDAMYWYRQDPGQGLRLIYYSQIVNDFQKGDIAEGYSVSREKKESFPLTVTSAQKNPTAFYLCASSMNRGEAFFGQGTRLTVV.

This clone has at least ten counts. With the read ending 3 residues before the CDR3 end, the germline J gene is used to fill in that end. The gene calls are TRBV7-8 and TRBJ1-4; no reliable D call. The germline V gene has CDR1 SGHVS and CDR2 FQNEAQ. This CDR3 has 13 amino acids. V lost 5 bases to trimming and J lost 5 bases, with 9 bases between them. The CDR3 region is CASSIQSNEKLFF. The CDR3 bases that were read are TGTGCCAGCAGCATACAGTCCAATGAAAAA.

Ten or more counts support this clone. The observed sequence ends 3 residues before the CDR3 terminus, with the missing tail filled in from the germline J gene. V gene TRBV19 combines with J gene TRBJ2-3; 7 nucleotides agree with TRBD1. Per germline, CDR1 LNHDA and CDR2 SQIVND (reference sequence). This CDR3 has 15 amino acids. After removal of 9 bases from V and 3 bases from J, the junction contained 12 bases not matched to a gene. This CDR3 reads CASRKTGERTDTQYF. The DNA read from the CDR3 is TGTGCCAGCAGAAAAACAGGGGAGAGGACAGATACG. Full variable domain (remainder filled in from reference TRBV19 and TRBJ2-3): DGGITQSPKYLFRKEGQNVTLSCEQNLNHDAMYWYRQDPGQGLRLIYYSQIVNDFQKGDIAEGYSVSREKKESFPLTVTSAQKNPTAFYLCASRKTGERTDTQYFGPGTRLTVL.

There are many counts of this clone. The DNA ends 3 residues before the CDR3 does, and the rest of the CDR3 is filled in from the germline J gene. The V and J genes are TRBV6-2 or TRBV6-3 and TRBJ1-1, with D tentatively TRBD1 (6 bases). The CDR3 length is 17 residues. V dropped 2 bases and J dropped 0 bases, with 16 bases sitting between them. The germline V gene encodes CDR1 MNHEY and CDR2 SVGEGT. The part of the CDR3 DNA that was read is TGTGCCAGCAGTTACGGGGGCGGGGGTCTCATGAACACTGAA. It is translated as CASSYGGGGLMNTE. The full CDR3 is CASSYGGGGLMNTEAFF.

This clone was seen repeatedly, ten times or more. CDR3 sequence reads: CAWSVGTGPWGYTF. The CDR3 DNA, read in part, is TGTGCCTGGAGTGTGGGGACAGGGCCGTGGGGC. The chain uses TRBV30 and TRBJ1-2; TRBD1 aligns across 9 bases. The read terminates 3 residues ahead of where the CDR3 ends, so the germline J gene completes it. Germline V lookup: CDR1 GTSNPN, CDR2 SVGIG (reference sequence). CDR3 length equals 14 residues.

This clone showed up many times. The CDR3 extends 3 residues past the end of the read, so its final part is completed from the germline J gene. J is TRBJ2-1 and V is TRBV20-1; D perhaps matches TRBD1 (5 bases). Germline-derived CDR1 and CDR2 are DFQATT and SNEGSKA (reference sequence). Trimming cost V 1 base and J 4 bases, with 14 bases left between them. This CDR3 has 15 amino acids. CDR3 in amino acids: CSARALGVGYNEQFF. CDR3 bases read: TGCAGTGCTAGAGCTTTAGGGGTCGGATACAATGAG.

This clone was found many times. The CDR3 end falls 3 residues outside the read, so it is completed with the germline J gene. V is TRBV7-3 and J is TRBJ2-1; D unclear. The V end lost 2 bases, the J end lost 8 bases, and 13 bases lay between the germline ends. This CDR3 is 14 amino acids long. Germline V gene data show CDR1 as SGHTA and CDR2 as FQGTGA. The CDR3 spells CASSLSVPTDEQFF. The part of the CDR3 DNA that was read is TGTGCCAGCAGCTTATCTGTTCCTACCGATGAG.